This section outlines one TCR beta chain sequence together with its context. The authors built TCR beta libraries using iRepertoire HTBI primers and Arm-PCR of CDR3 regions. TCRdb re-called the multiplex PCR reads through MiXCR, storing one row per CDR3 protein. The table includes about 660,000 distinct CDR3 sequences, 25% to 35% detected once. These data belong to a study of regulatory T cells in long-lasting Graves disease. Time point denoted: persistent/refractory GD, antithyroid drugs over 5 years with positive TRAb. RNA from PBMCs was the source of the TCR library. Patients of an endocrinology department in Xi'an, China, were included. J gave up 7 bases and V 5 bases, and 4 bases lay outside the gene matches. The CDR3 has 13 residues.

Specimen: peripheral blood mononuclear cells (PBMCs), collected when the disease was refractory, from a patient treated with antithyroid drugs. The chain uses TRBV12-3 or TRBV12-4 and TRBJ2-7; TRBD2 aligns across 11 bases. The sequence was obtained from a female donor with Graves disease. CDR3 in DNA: TGTGCCAGCAGTCGGGGACTAGCGGCAGAGCAGTACTTC. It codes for CASSRGLAAEQYF.